The present T cell receptor beta chain was sequenced within a study of control samples from healthy donors and cancer patients. Profiled with immunoSEQ multiplex PCR; TCRdb holds only in-frame clones, not every one. The table records under 75,000 clones, roughly nine tenths of them present only once. The V gene's germline CDR1 is SGHAT and CDR2 FQNNGV. The CDR3 runs to 13 residues. After removal of 4 bases from V and 11 bases from J, the junction contained 10 bases not matched to a gene. J is TRBJ1-1 and V is TRBV11-2, with 7 bases that match TRBD1. Sequenced sample: PBMCs. This receptor was obtained from a woman in her forties or fifties with colorectal cancer. DNA for the CDR3: TGTGCCAGCAGCTCTGACAGGGAGCGTTGGGCTTTCTTT. Protein product: CASSSDRERWAFF.